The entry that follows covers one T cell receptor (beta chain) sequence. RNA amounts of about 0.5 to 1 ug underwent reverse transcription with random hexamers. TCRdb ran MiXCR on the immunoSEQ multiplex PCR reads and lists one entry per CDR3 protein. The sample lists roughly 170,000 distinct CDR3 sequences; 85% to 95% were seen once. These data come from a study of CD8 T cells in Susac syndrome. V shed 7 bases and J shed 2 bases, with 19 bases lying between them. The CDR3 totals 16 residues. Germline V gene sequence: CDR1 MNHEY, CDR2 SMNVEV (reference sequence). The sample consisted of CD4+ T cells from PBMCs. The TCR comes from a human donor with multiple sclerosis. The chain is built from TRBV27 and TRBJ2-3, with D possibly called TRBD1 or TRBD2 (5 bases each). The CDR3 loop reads CASNKLGPSYTDTQYF. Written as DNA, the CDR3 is TGTGCCAGCAACAAACTGGGGCCTAGCTACACAGATACGCAGTATTTT.